This TCR beta chain was retrieved from a study of blood T cell repertoires in COVID-19. Study overall: There were acute and convalescent COVID-19 samples, and they came from the United States, Italy and Spain. T cells, B-cell-depleted T cells, or PBMCs supplied cDNA or gDNA.

In the study's own analysis: The assay estimated nucleated cells by amplifying reference gene primers. The table came from immunoSEQ multiplex PCR; TCRdb's copy has only in-frame clones and leaves some out. The D gene and trimming were derived from the DNA, and the V and J assignments and clone size from that table. The data show 130,000 to 150,000 clones, about 83% seen once. CDR1 SGDLS and CDR2 YYNGEE come from the germline V gene. V lost 0 bases to trimming and J lost 5 bases, with 11 bases between them. CDR3 length: 14 residues. The genes are TRBV9 and TRBJ2-5; a possible D gene is TRBD2 (6 bases). This receptor was taken from a woman between 45 and 60 years old with active or convalescent COVID-19. Specimen: peripheral blood. CDR3 loop: CASSVVGGPETQYF. As DNA, the CDR3 is TGTGCCAGCAGCGTAGTGGGAGGACCGGAGACCCAGTACTTC.